These T cell receptor beta chains were read from a single sample in a study of blood T cells in healthy people across ages. TCRdb recomputed calls from the 5' RACE reads with MiXCR, one row per CDR3 protein. The data contain about 770,000 distinct CDR3 sequences, 40% to 50% of them singletons. Material for sequencing was blood. The receptors were gathered from a man aged 55 to 70 in good health. Each CDR3 is given with its conserved first and last residue. Only some rows state a clone size, as once, few, many or a class for expanded clones.

clone_size v_call cdr3_aa
few TRBV27 CASRRQPGGGGYTF
- TRBV20-1 CSAREPAGGPYEQYF
- TRBV6-1 CASTRRGGNSSNQPQHF
- TRBV7-8 CASSPRDYHTGELFF
many TRBV6-2/TRBV6-3 CASSSGTGFYEQYF
- TRBV6-4 CASSASLIVYGTDTQYF
- TRBV11-3 CASSSDNDNEQFF
- TRBV3-1 CASSRGTQGQPQHF
few TRBV27 CASSYYSTGELFF
- TRBV2 CASRVTEKPLHF